Listed below are T cell receptor beta chains from one sample, sequenced in a study of T-cell reconstitution after alpha-beta-depleted transplantation in children. TCRdb independently ran MiXCR on the PCR reads; one entry per CDR3 protein. This table holds about 500,000 distinct CDR3 sequences, approximately 32% found once. Specimen: PBMCs from the stem cell graft donor, collected from the stem cell graft. These receptors were obtained from a human donor who donated a stem cell graft to a child with aplastic anemia. Each CDR3 is given with its conserved first and last residue. The D gene is left open where the match is weak. Expanded clones are given a class, and other clones once, few, many or no size at all.

CDR3nt	CDR3aa	abundance	d_gene	j_gene	v_gene
TGTGCCAGCAGCATCCTAGGGCAGCCCCAGCATTTT	CASSILGQPQHF	.	.	TRBJ1-5	TRBV7-2
TGCGCCAGTAGGGGCGGTAGTTCCGATGAGCAGTTCTTC	CASRGGSSDEQFF	.	.	TRBJ2-1	TRBV5-1
TGTGCCAGCAGCCCTCACAGGATCGGCTACACCTTC	CASSPHRIGYTF	.	.	TRBJ1-2	TRBV11-3
TGCAGTGCTGTGGTTAGCGGGATGACCTACAATGAGCAGTTCTTC	CSAVVSGMTYNEQFF	few	TRBD2	TRBJ2-1	TRBV20-1
TGTGCCAGCAGCCCCTCGGACGGACCATTCTATGGCTACACCTTC	CASSPSDGPFYGYTF	once	.	TRBJ1-2	TRBV11-1
TGCAGCGTCAATCAGGGGGTAACGGTTGAAGCTTTCTTT	CSVNQGVTVEAFF	many	TRBD1	TRBJ1-1	TRBV29-1
TGTGCCAGCACCCCGGGACAGAGAAACTATGGCTACACCTTC	CASTPGQRNYGYTF	.	TRBD1	TRBJ1-2	TRBV28
TGCGCCAGCAGCCCCCCAGCGGGGGGCGCAGATACGCAGTATTTT	CASSPPAGGADTQYF	few	TRBD2	TRBJ2-3	TRBV5-1
TGTGCCAGCAGCCTAGGTAGCGGGGGGCCGGTGAACCAGTACTTC	CASSLGSGGPVNQYF	.	TRBD2	TRBJ2-5	TRBV11-2
TGTGCCAGCAGCGTAGGCCTCGGCGGGAATGTCTACAATGAGCAGTTCTTC	CASSVGLGGNVYNEQFF	few	.	TRBJ2-1	TRBV9
TGTGCCAGCAGCTTAGTAGGCCAGGGGATCTATGGCTACACCTTC	CASSLVGQGIYGYTF	few	.	TRBJ1-2	TRBV7-8
TGTGCCAGCAGCTCCAGGGGAGGGAGCGCCTACGAGCAGTACTTC	CASSSRGGSAYEQYF	.	.	TRBJ2-7	TRBV7-2
TGTGCCAGCAGCTGGGGGGACCCGGGGCGGGAGCTGTTTTTT	CASSWGDPGRELFF	.	.	TRBJ2-2	TRBV5-5
TGCGCCAGCAGCTTTGGCCTAGCTGACTACAATGAGCAGTTCTTC	CASSFGLADYNEQFF	.	.	TRBJ2-1	TRBV5-1
TGTGCCAGCAGCCCGGGGGGGAGCGTTCCCTACAATGAGCAGTTCTTC	CASSPGGSVPYNEQFF	.	TRBD2	TRBJ2-1	TRBV5-5
TGCGCCAGCAGCTTCTCGGAGGGCAATACAGATACGCAGTATTTT	CASSFSEGNTDTQYF	.	.	TRBJ2-3	TRBV5-1
.	CISVSEALSRGHEQFF	.	.	TRBJ2-1	TRBV7-5
TGTGCCAGCAGTTTGGCGACTAGCCATGAGCAGTTCTTC	CASSLATSHEQFF	.	TRBD2	TRBJ2-1	TRBV27
TGTGCCAGCAGCTTAGCGGGACTCTCCTACAATGAGCAGTTCTTC	CASSLAGLSYNEQFF	many	.	TRBJ2-1	TRBV7-2
TGCGCCAGCAGCCAAGATGACGCGGGTCCCTACAATGAGCAGTTCTTC	CASSQDDAGPYNEQFF	.	.	TRBJ2-1	TRBV4-3
TGTGCCAGCAGCTTGACAGGGGGCAGGGATGGCTACACCTTC	CASSLTGGRDGYTF	.	TRBD1	TRBJ1-2	TRBV7-2
TGCAGTGCTAGATCCTTAGCGGGCCTACCCACAGATACGCAGTATTTT	CSARSLAGLPTDTQYF	.	TRBD2	TRBJ2-3	TRBV20-1
TGTGCCAGCAGCTGGACAGCGAACACCGGGGAGCTGTTTTTT	CASSWTANTGELFF	.	.	TRBJ2-2	TRBV5-4
TGTGCCAGCTCAAGGGACCTTGATGATACGCAGTATTTT	CASSRDLDDTQYF	.	.	TRBJ2-3	TRBV18
TGTGCCAGCAGCTTAGAAGGAGCGGTCTCCTACAATGAGCAGTTCTTC	CASSLEGAVSYNEQFF	.	.	TRBJ2-1	TRBV7-2
TGTGCCAGCAACGGGAGAATTTGGGATGAGCAGTTCTTC	CASNGRIWDEQFF	few	.	TRBJ2-1	TRBV6-2/TRBV6-3
TGCGCCAGCAGTGAGTCCGGGACAAGAAGTTCACCCCTCCACTTT	CASSESGTRSSPLHF	few	.	TRBJ1-6	TRBV10-2
TGTGCCAGCTCACCAAGCCCAGCGGAACCACGTACGGTTGTTATGAATGAGCAGTTCTTC	CASSPSPAEPRTVVMNEQFF	few	.	TRBJ2-1	TRBV18
TGCAGTGCTCCCCGGGGAGATACGCAGTATTTT	CSAPRGDTQYF	many	.	TRBJ2-3	TRBV20-1
TGCAGTGCTAGCGGTGACACCAACACTGAAGCTTTCTTT	CSASGDTNTEAFF	few	.	TRBJ1-1	TRBV20-1
TGCGCCAGCAATCTAGCGGGAGGGCCAGATGAGCAGTTCTTC	CASNLAGGPDEQFF	.	TRBD2	TRBJ2-1	TRBV5-1
TGCGCCAGCAGCCCCGATGGCGGGAGGGGGAATGAGCAGTTCTTC	CASSPDGGRGNEQFF	.	TRBD2	TRBJ2-1	TRBV5-1
TGTGCCTGGAGCCCCCTCGTCCCATATGGCTACACCTTC	CAWSPLVPYGYTF	.	.	TRBJ1-2	TRBV30
TGTGCCAGCAGCTTAGATTCTGGGACAAGTAAATACAATGAGCAGTTCTTC	CASSLDSGTSKYNEQFF	few	.	TRBJ2-1	TRBV7-7
TGCAGCGTTGGGACAGGGAAACGGAGTGAGCAGTACTTC	CSVGTGKRSEQYF	.	TRBD1	TRBJ2-7	TRBV29-1
TGCAGTGCTGCCCGTCGGGGTGTTTCCTCTTCACCCCTCCACTTT	CSAARRGVSSSPLHF	few	.	TRBJ1-6	TRBV20-1
TGTGCCATCAGTCCCGGGACAGCCCATGGCTACACCTTC	CAISPGTAHGYTF	.	TRBD1	TRBJ1-2	TRBV10-3
TGTGCCAGCACCCTCCGAGGAGAGGTTCACGGGGTCTACGAGCAGTACTTC	CASTLRGEVHGVYEQYF	.	.	TRBJ2-7	TRBV28
TGTGCCAGTAGCTTCGGGACAGAAGTGAATGGCTACACCTTC	CASSFGTEVNGYTF	.	TRBD1	TRBJ1-2	TRBV5-6
TGTGCCAGCAGCGGACCCGGGACAGAGACCTACGAGCAGTACTTC	CASSGPGTETYEQYF	once	TRBD1	TRBJ2-7	TRBV7-2
TGTGCCAGCAGCCACGATAGGGGGAGCACAGATACGCAGTATTTT	CASSHDRGSTDTQYF	.	.	TRBJ2-3	TRBV5-5
TGTGCTAGTGCCGTGTTACGGGGGCAAGAGACCCAGTACTTC	CASAVLRGQETQYF	.	.	TRBJ2-5	TRBV12-5
TGCGCCAGCGGGGACAGGGGGTATGGTGGGGCCAACGTCCTGACTTTC	CASGDRGYGGANVLTF	.	TRBD1	TRBJ2-6	TRBV10-2
TGCAGTGCTCCCGGGACAGGGGATGTCAGGCAGTACTTC	CSAPGTGDVRQYF	.	TRBD1	TRBJ2-7	TRBV20-1
TGCGCCAGCAGCCAAGGGGATAGGGCAGGGGAGCTGTTTTTT	CASSQGDRAGELFF	.	.	TRBJ2-2	TRBV4-3
TGTGCCTGGAGTGCCTGGTCGGGAGGGTCAGGTCAGCCCCAGCATTTT	CAWSAWSGGSGQPQHF	few	.	TRBJ1-5	TRBV30
TGTGCCAGCAGCGTAGACGGGACCCCTCACTATGGCTACACCTTC	CASSVDGTPHYGYTF	few	.	TRBJ1-2	TRBV9
TGCAGCGTCCTCGGGGAGGGGCCTAGCTACGAGCAGTACTTC	CSVLGEGPSYEQYF	.	TRBD2	TRBJ2-7	TRBV29-1
TGCAGTGCTAGACAGGACAGGGCCTCCAATGAGCAGTTCTTC	CSARQDRASNEQFF	few	TRBD1	TRBJ2-1	TRBV20-1
TGCAGTGGGAGCGGGAGGGCCATCAATGAGCAGTTCTTC	CSGSGRAINEQFF	many	TRBD2	TRBJ2-1	TRBV20-1
TGTGCCAGCGGTGTTGGCCATGAGCAGTTCTTC	CASGVGHEQFF	few	.	TRBJ2-1	TRBV12-3/TRBV12-4
TGCGCCAGCAGCTTGGGACAGGTACTTGCCGAAGCTTTCTTT	CASSLGQVLAEAFF	.	.	TRBJ1-1	TRBV5-1
TGCACAGCGGGAGGGCCCCTATCCAAAAACATTCAGTACTTC	CTAGGPLSKNIQYF	few	TRBD2	TRBJ2-4	TRBV20-1
TGTGCCACCAGCAGAGATTTTGGGGAAGCGGACAGGGTCCTCTCCTACAATGAGCAGTTCTTC	CATSRDFGEADRVLSYNEQFF	few	TRBD1	TRBJ2-1	TRBV15
TGTGCCAGCAGCATAGGGACTTCCCCCCCAGATACGCAGTATTTT	CASSIGTSPPDTQYF	.	.	TRBJ2-3	TRBV11-1